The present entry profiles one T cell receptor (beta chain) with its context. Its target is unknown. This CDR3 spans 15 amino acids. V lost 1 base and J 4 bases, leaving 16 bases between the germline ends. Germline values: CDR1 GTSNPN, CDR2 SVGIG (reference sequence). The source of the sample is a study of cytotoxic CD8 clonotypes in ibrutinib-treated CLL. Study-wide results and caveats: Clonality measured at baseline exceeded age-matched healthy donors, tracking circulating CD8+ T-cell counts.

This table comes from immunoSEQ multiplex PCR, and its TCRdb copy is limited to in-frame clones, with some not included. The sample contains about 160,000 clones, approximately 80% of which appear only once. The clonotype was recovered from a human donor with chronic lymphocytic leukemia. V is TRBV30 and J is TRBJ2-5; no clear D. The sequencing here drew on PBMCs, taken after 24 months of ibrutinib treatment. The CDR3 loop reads CAWSGSRLSRETQYF. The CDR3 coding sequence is TGTGCCTGGAGTGGGTCAAGGTTGTCGAGAGAGACCCAGTACTTC.